The T cell receptor beta chain described here comes from a study of control samples from healthy donors and cancer patients. Here immunoSEQ multiplex PCR was the method, and the copy in TCRdb shows in-frame clones only, minus some. This repertoire shows roughly 94,000 clones, approximately 84% found once; its top ten account for under 40%. Germline CDR1 and CDR2: SGHDT and YYEEEE. The CDR3 length is 12 residues. V was pared by 2 bases and J by 2 bases, with 5 bases between. The V gene is TRBV5-6, the J gene TRBJ2-7; D remains ambiguous. The specimen sequenced was PBMCs. The TCR originated in a man between 65 and 85 years old with lung cancer. The CDR3 sequence: CASSFQAYEQYF. CDR3 in DNA: TGTGCCAGCAGCTTCCAAGCCTACGAGCAGTACTTC.